This TCR beta chain appears in the sequencing data of a study of blood T cell repertoires in COVID-19. Looking at the study overall: From the United States, Italy and Spain came samples of acute and convalescent COVID-19. T cells, B-cell-depleted T cells, or PBMCs supplied cDNA or gDNA.

The CDR3 is 15 residues long. The V segment lost 5 bases and the J segment 5 bases; nucleotides outside the gene matches: 8. Looked up from germline, CDR1 is MDHEN and CDR2 is SYDVKM. This clone was recorded only once. Clones were read by immunoSEQ multiplex PCR, and TCRdb kept only the in-frame ones, dropping some. The sample lists approximately 150,000 clones, approximately 90% seen once, with roughly 3.2% in the top ten. The chain recombines TRBV28 with TRBJ1-5, with TRBD1 matching 8 bases. Sequencing was performed on peripheral blood. The origin of this receptor is a woman aged 55-70 years with active COVID-19. The CDR3 sequence is CASSLGQEVDQPQHF. CDR3 bases: TGTGCCAGCAGTCTGGGACAGGAGGTGGATCAGCCCCAGCATTTT.